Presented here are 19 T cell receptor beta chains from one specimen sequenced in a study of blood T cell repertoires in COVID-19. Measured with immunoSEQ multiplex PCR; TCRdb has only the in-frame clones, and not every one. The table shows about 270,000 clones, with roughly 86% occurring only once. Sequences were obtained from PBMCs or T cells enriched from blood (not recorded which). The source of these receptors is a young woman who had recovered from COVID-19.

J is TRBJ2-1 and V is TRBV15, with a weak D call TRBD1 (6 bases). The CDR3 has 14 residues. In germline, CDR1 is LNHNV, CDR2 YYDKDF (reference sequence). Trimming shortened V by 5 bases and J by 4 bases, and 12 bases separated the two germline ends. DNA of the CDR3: TGTGCCACCAGCCCCGAGGGGACATACAATGAGCAGTTCTTC. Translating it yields CATSPEGTYNEQFF.

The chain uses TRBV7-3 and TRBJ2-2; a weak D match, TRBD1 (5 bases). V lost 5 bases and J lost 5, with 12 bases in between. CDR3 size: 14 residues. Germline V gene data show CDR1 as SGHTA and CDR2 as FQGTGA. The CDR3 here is CASSPTAFTGELFF. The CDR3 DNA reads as TGTGCCAGCAGCCCGACAGCATTTACCGGGGAGCTGTTTTTT.

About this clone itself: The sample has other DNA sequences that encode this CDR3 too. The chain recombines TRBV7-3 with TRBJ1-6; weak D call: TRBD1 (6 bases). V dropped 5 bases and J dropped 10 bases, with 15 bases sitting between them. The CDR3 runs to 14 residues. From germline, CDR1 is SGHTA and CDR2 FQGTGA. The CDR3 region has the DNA TGTGCCAGCAGCCCGACAGGAGGCAGGTCACCCCTCCACTTT. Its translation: CASSPTGGRSPLHF.

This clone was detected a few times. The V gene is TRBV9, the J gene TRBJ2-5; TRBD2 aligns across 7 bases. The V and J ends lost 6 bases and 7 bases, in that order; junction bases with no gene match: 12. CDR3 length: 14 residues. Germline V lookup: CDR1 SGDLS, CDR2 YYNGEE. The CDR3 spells CASNSGTTFATQYF. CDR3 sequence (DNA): TGTGCCAGCAACTCCGGGACTACTTTCGCGACCCAGTACTTC. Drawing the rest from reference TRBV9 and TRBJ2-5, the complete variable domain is DSGVTQTPKHLITATGQRVTLRCSPRSGDLSVYWYQQSLDQGLQFLIQYYNGEERAKGNILERFSAQQFPDLHSELNLSSLELGDSALYFCASNSGTTFATQYFGPGTRLLVL.

CDR3 sequence (DNA): TGTGCCAGCAGCCCAGGGTTGGCCTACGAGCAGTACTTC. This translates into CASSPGLAYEQYF. The J gene is TRBJ2-7, the V gene TRBV27; TRBD1 is a possible D gene (5 bases). CDR1 and CDR2 (germline): MNHEY, SMNVEV (reference sequence). The CDR3 is made up of 13 amino acids. Trimming stripped 6 bases from V and 2 bases from J, with 11 bases between.

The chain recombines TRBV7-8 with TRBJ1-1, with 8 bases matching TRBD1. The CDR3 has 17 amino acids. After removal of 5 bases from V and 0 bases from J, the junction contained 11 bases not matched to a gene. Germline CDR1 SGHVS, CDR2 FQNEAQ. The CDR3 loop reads CASSPRGRLDLNTEAFF. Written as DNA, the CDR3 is TGTGCCAGCAGCCCCAGGGGGCGGCTAGACTTGAACACTGAAGCTTTCTTT.

The CDR3 region has the DNA TGCGCCAGCAGTCCCCAACTAGCGGTCCAAGAGACCCAGTACTTC. Translating it yields CASSPQLAVQETQYF. The J gene is TRBJ2-5, the V gene TRBV10-2; the match to TRBD2 covers 8 bases. The CDR3 contains 15 residues. Trimming took 5 bases from V and 1 from J; bases not matched to a gene: 6. In germline, CDR1 is WSHSY, CDR2 SAAADI.

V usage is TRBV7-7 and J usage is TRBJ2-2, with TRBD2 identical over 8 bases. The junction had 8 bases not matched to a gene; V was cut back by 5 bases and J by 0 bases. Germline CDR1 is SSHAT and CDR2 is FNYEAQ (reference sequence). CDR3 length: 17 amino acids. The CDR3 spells CASSRVLREANTGELFF. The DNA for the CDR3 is TGTGCCAGCAGCCGGGTCTTGCGGGAGGCGAACACCGGGGAGCTGTTTTTT.

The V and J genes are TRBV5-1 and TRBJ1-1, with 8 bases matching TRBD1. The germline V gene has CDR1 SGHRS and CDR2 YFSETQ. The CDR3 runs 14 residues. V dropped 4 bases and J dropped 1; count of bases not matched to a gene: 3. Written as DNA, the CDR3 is TGCGCCAGCAGCCCCGGGACAGGGAACACTGAAGCTTTCTTT. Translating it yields CASSPGTGNTEAFF.

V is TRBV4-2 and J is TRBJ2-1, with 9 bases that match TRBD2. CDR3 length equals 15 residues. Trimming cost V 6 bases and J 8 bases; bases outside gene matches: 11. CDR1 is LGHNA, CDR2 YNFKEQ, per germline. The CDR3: CASSLSSGIGDEQFF. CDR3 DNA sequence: TGTGCCAGCAGTCTGTCTAGCGGGATCGGCGATGAGCAGTTCTTC.

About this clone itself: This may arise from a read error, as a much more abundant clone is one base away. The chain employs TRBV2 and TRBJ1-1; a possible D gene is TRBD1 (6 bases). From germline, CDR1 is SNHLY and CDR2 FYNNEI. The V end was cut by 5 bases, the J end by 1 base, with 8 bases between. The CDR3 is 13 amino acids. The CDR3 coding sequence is TGTGCCAGCAGTTCACAGGGGAACACTGAAGCTTTCTTT. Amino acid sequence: CASSSQGNTEAFF.

CDR3 in amino acids: CASSELRVDTQYF. The CDR3 DNA is TGCGCCAGCAGCGAACTCAGGGTGGATACGCAGTATTTT. The chain has TRBV5-1 and TRBJ2-3; a weak D match, TRBD1 (5 bases). The CDR3 runs to 13 residues. The germline V and J ends were trimmed by 4 bases and 6 bases, with 12 bases remaining between them. Germline V gene lookup returns CDR1 SGHRS and CDR2 YFSETQ.

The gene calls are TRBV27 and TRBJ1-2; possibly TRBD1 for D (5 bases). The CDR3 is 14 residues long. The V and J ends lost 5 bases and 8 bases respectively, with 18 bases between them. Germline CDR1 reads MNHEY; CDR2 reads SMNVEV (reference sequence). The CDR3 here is CASSARPMGLGYTF. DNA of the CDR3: TGTGCCAGCAGTGCAAGACCCATGGGACTCGGCTACACCTTC.

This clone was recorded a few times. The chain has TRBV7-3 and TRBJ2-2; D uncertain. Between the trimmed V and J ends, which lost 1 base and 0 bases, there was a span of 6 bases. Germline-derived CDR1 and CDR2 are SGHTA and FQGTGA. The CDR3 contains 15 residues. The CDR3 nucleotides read TGTGCCAGCAGCTTAAGCATAGCGAACACCGGGGAGCTGTTTTTT. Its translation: CASSLSIANTGELFF.

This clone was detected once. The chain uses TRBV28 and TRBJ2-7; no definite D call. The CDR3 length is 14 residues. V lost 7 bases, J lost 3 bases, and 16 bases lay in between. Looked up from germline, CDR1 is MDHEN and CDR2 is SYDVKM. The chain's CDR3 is CASTLTARYYEQYF. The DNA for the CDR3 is TGTGCCAGCACCCTAACAGCCCGTTACTACGAGCAGTACTTC.

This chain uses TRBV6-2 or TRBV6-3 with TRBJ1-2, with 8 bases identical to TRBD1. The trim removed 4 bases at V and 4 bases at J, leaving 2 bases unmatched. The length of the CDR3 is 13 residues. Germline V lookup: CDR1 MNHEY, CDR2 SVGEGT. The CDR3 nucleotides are TGTGCCAGCAGTTCCGACAGGGGCTATGGCTACACCTTC. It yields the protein CASSSDRGYGYTF.

DNA for the CDR3: TGTGCCATCAGTGTCGTATCCTACGAGCAGTACTTC. It encodes CAISVVSYEQYF. The chain recombines TRBV10-3 with TRBJ2-7; D gene uncertain. The CDR3 is made up of 12 amino acids. Deletions cut 4 bases from V and 1 base from J, with 5 bases between. Germline CDR1 and CDR2: ENHRY and SYGVKD.

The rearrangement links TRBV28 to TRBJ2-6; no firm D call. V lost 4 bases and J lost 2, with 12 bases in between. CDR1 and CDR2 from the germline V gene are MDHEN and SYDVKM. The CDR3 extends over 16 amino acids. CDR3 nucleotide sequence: TGTGCCAGCAGTTCCCCAGGCAGTACTGGGGCCAACGTCCTGACTTTC. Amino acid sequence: CASSSPGSTGANVLTF.

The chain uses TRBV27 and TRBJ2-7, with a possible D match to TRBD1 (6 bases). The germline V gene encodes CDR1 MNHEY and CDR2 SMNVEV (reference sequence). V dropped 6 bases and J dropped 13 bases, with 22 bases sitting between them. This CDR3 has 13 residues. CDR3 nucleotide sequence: TGTGCCAGCAGCGAAGGGGGACGCTCCACCTCTTACTTC. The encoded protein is CASSEGGRSTSYF.